Listed below are T cell receptor beta chains from one sample, sequenced in a study of T cell changes during pregnancy in multiple sclerosis. Sequencing was performed with immunoSEQ multiplex PCR; in TCRdb, only in-frame clones are kept and a portion is missing. Of approximately 44,000 clones listed, 80% to 95% are singletons. The source was CD4+ T cells from peripheral blood mononuclear cells, collected before pregnancy. These TCRs come from a female donor with multiple sclerosis, enrolled in a pregnancy study. Each CDR3 is given with its conserved first and last residue. Each record gives: clone size, J gene, D gene, V gene, CDR3 DNA, CDR3 protein. A D gene is named only where the DNA matches it firmly. Only some rows state a clone size, as once, few, many or a class for expanded clones.

>NA|TRBJ1-2|TRBD1|TRBV15
TGTGCCACCACCTCGGACAGGGGCCTAGGGGGCTACACCTTC
CATTSDRGLGGYTF
>NA|TRBJ2-7|NA|TRBV7-3
TGTGCCAGCAGCTTAACCCCTGTCGCCTACGAGCAGTACTTC
CASSLTPVAYEQYF
>NA|TRBJ1-1|NA|TRBV7-9
TGTGCCAGCAGCTTAGCACGAGGGAACACTGAAGCTTTCTTT
CASSLARGNTEAFF
>few|TRBJ1-2|TRBD1|TRBV4-1
TGCGCCAGCAGCCCGGGACAGGGTGTGGGCTACACCTTC
CASSPGQGVGYTF
>NA|TRBJ2-7|TRBD2|TRBV30
TGTGCCTGGAGTGTACGGGGACTAGTTACCTACGAGCAGTACTTC
CAWSVRGLVTYEQYF
>few|TRBJ1-1|NA|TRBV7-6
TGTGCCAGCAGCCAAATTGGGACAACTCTTAACTTT
CASSQIGTTLNF
>NA|TRBJ1-6|NA|TRBV12-5
TGTGCTAGTGCTTCCGCGGGGGAGGATCGTTCACCCCTCCACTTT
CASASAGEDRSPLHF
>NA|TRBJ1-3|NA|TRBV9
TGTGCCAGCAGCGTAGCCGCAGGGAAGGCCGAAGTGTGCGTCATATATTTT
CASSVAAGKAEVCVIYF
>NA|TRBJ1-2|NA|TRBV7-3
TGTGCCAGCAGCTTGGGGAGGGGAACTGGCTACACCTTC
CASSLGRGTGYTF
>NA|TRBJ1-3|NA|TRBV12-5
TGTGCTAGTGGTTTGGTACGGAAGGGGCTAGCTGGAAACACCATATATTTT
CASGLVRKGLAGNTIYF
>NA|TRBJ1-5|NA|TRBV5-1
TGCGCCAGCAGCTTGGGGGACTCCTTGGGTCAGCCCCAGCATTTT
CASSLGDSLGQPQHF
>NA|TRBJ1-6|TRBD1|TRBV7-8
TGTGCCAGCAGCTTAGTTCCACAGGGGAATTCACCCCTCCACTTT
CASSLVPQGNSPLHF
>NA|TRBJ2-1|TRBD1|TRBV5-1
TGCGCCAGCAGCCCCCAAATTGAGCGACAGGGTGAGCAGTTCTTC
CASSPQIERQGEQFF
>NA|TRBJ1-3|NA|TRBV5-1
TGCGCCAGCAGCTTCGGGGGCTCTGGAAACACCATATATTTT
CASSFGGSGNTIYF
>NA|TRBJ1-2|TRBD1|TRBV5-1
TGCGCCAGCAGCTTGGCCACGGACAGGTTCTTGCGAGGCTACACCTTC
CASSLATDRFLRGYTF
>once|TRBJ2-2|NA|TRBV19
TGTGCCAGTAACTCGGGACTCCCCCGGACGAGCACCGGGGAGCTGTTTTTT
CASNSGLPRTSTGELFF
>NA|TRBJ1-1|NA|TRBV6-4
TGTGCCAGCAGTGACACCGGACAGCGCACTGAAGCTTTCTTT
CASSDTGQRTEAFF
>NA|TRBJ2-1|TRBD2|TRBV4-2
TGTGCCAGCAGCGCGACCCCGGGACTAGCGGGGGGGCGTAATGAGCAGTTCTTC
CASSATPGLAGGRNEQFF
>once|TRBJ1-5|NA|TRBV7-3
TGTGCCAGCAGCTTCCTGCTCGGGTGCAGGGACAATCAGCCCCAGCATTTT
CASSFLLGCRDNQPQHF
>once|TRBJ2-7|TRBD2|TRBV19
TGTGCCAGTAGTACCCCCGGCGGGAGGGCCTATGAGCAGTACTTC
CASSTPGGRAYEQYF
>NA|TRBJ1-2|TRBD1|TRBV5-1
TGCGCCAGCAGACTAACAGGGGGAGCTAACTATGGCTACACCTTC
CASRLTGGANYGYTF
>NA|TRBJ1-4|TRBD1|TRBV5-1
TGCGCCAGCAGCTTGAACAGGGGGTTTGGTGAAAAACTGTTTTTT
CASSLNRGFGEKLFF
>NA|TRBJ2-5|NA|TRBV7-3
TGTGCCAGCAGCTTAACAGCCGGGGGGCGCGAGACCCAGTACTTC
CASSLTAGGRETQYF
>NA|TRBJ2-4|TRBD1|TRBV11-1
TGTGCCAGCAGCGAACAGGGGGCGCGGGGCATTCAGTACTTC
CASSEQGARGIQYF
>NA|TRBJ2-1|TRBD1|TRBV4-1
TGCGCCAGCAGCCAACCGGACAGGGTAGCGAATGAGCAGTTCTTC
CASSQPDRVANEQFF
>NA|TRBJ1-1|NA|TRBV6-1
TGTGCCAGCAGTGATTTATATACTTCCGGACTCCCAGAAGCTTTCTTT
CASSDLYTSGLPEAFF
>NA|TRBJ2-3|NA|TRBV4-2
TGTGCCAGCAGCCGCCCGGGACACATCACAGATACGCAGTATTTT
CASSRPGHITDTQYF
>NA|TRBJ1-6|NA|TRBV4-3
TGCGCCAGCAGCCAAGTGGGGGGGCTTAATTCACCCCTCCACTTT
CASSQVGGLNSPLHF
>NA|TRBJ1-1|TRBD1|TRBV5-1
TGCGCCAGCAGCCCGGCGGGACAGTTTCCTTTCTTT
CASSPAGQFPFF
>NA|TRBJ1-1|TRBD1|TRBV7-9
TGTGCCAGCAGTCGAGGACAGGGGGGACACGGGGACACTGAAGCTTTCTTT
CASSRGQGGHGDTEAFF
>NA|TRBJ1-1|TRBD1|TRBV18
TGTGCCAGCTCACCCCTAAGGACAGGTTTGAACACTGAAGCTTTCTTT
CASSPLRTGLNTEAFF
>NA|TRBJ1-5|NA|TRBV15
TGTGCCACCAGCAGGGGGAGTGGGCCCCAGCATTTT
CATSRGSGPQHF
>NA|TRBJ1-3|NA|TRBV6-1
TGTGCCAGCAGTGAAAAAGTAAGCAACTCTGGAAACACCATATATTTT
CASSEKVSNSGNTIYF
>once|TRBJ1-4|NA|TRBV11-2
TGTGCCAGCAGCTTATATGCCCGCTCCGGAAAACTGTTTTTT
CASSLYARSGKLFF
>NA|TRBJ2-7|NA|TRBV7-6
TGTGCCAGCAGCGCAGTATCATCTCTTTCCGCCTACGAGCAGTACTTC
CASSAVSSLSAYEQYF
>NA|TRBJ2-4|NA|TRBV4-1
TGCGCCAGCAGCCAAGTTCTTGGCAGGGTAGGGCAACTAGCCAAAAACATTCAGTACTTC
CASSQVLGRVGQLAKNIQYF
>NA|TRBJ1-1|TRBD1|TRBV28
TGTGCCAGCAACCTACAGGGGGACACTGAAGCTTTCTTT
CASNLQGDTEAFF
>NA|TRBJ1-3|NA|TRBV5-1
TGCGCCAGCAGCTTGGCAGGGGTAATTCGCGGAAACACCATATATTTT
CASSLAGVIRGNTIYF
>NA|TRBJ1-3|TRBD1|TRBV18
TGTGCCAGCTCGGCGACAGGGGAGCGGGACACCATATATTTT
CASSATGERDTIYF
>NA|TRBJ2-2|TRBD2|TRBV5-5
TGTGCCAGCAGCTTGGGGGGGTTAGCGGGGGCGAACACCGGGGAGCTGTTTTTT
CASSLGGLAGANTGELFF
>NA|TRBJ1-1|NA|TRBV6-5
TGTGCCAGCAAGGGCCCAGGGGAGCCGAACACTGAAGCTTTCTTT
CASKGPGEPNTEAFF
>NA|TRBJ1-2|NA|TRBV25-1
TGTGCCAGTCAGAAGGGGTTGGATGGCTACACCTTC
CASQKGLDGYTF
>NA|TRBJ2-7|TRBD1|TRBV5-1
TGCGCCAGCAGCCCCGGGACAGATATCTACGAGCAGTACTTC
CASSPGTDIYEQYF
>NA|TRBJ1-2|NA|TRBV19
TGTGCCAGTAGTCCCACGGGGGAGTACGGCTACACCTTC
CASSPTGEYGYTF
>once|TRBJ1-1|NA|TRBV6-5
TGTGCCAGCAGAAAAACAGCCTTGAACACTGAAGCTTTCTTT
CASRKTALNTEAFF
>NA|TRBJ2-5|NA|TRBV5-8
TGTGCCAGCAGCTTAGGCGGGCTTGGGGCCCAGTACTTC
CASSLGGLGAQYF
>few|TRBJ1-2|NA|TRBV5-1
TGCGCCAGCAGCGGGCAGGACCGCGGGGGCTACACCTTC
CASSGQDRGGYTF
>NA|TRBJ2-1|NA|TRBV6-5
TGTGCCAGCAGTTACTCGTGGAGGAACAATGAGCAGTTCTTC
CASSYSWRNNEQFF
>NA|TRBJ2-1|TRBD2|TRBV7-3
TGTGCCAGCAGCCGATTACCGGGACTAGCGGGACGTGAGGGGCAGTTCTTC
CASSRLPGLAGREGQFF
>once|TRBJ1-1|NA|TRBV6-1
TGTGCCAGCAGTGGTAGACAGGTGGTCACTGAAGCTTTCTTT
CASSGRQVVTEAFF
>once|TRBJ2-7|TRBD2|TRBV27
TGTGCCAGCAGTTTTTATGGGACTAGCGGGAGCTACGAGCAGTACTTC
CASSFYGTSGSYEQYF
>NA|TRBJ2-3|NA|TRBV7-7
TGTGCCAGCAGCAAGACAGGTTCAAGCACAGATACGCAGTATTTT
CASSKTGSSTDTQYF
>NA|TRBJ2-1|NA|TRBV2
TGTGCCAGCAGTGAGGTAGCTTACAATGAGCAGTTCTTC
CASSEVAYNEQFF
>NA|TRBJ2-3|NA|TRBV18
TGTGCCAGCTCACCGGCTGGAGATACGCAGTATTTT
CASSPAGDTQYF
>NA|TRBJ1-4|TRBD1|TRBV11-2
TGTGCCAGCAGCTCAAGGACAGGGGGTGAAAAACTGTTTTTT
CASSSRTGGEKLFF